This TCR beta chain was sequenced during a study of preoperative IRX-2 immunotherapy in early breast cancer. Here immunoSEQ multiplex PCR was the method, and the copy in TCRdb shows in-frame clones only, minus some. The sample yields about 3,600 clones, more than 70% seen once. Indicated treatment: preoperative locoregional IRX-2 cytokine immunotherapy. This phase Ib study tested locoregional IRX-2 cytokine immunotherapy given before surgery. Specimen: tumor tissue, collected before IRX-2 immunotherapy. The receptor's source is a human donor with breast cancer.

The CDR3 region has the DNA TGTGCCAGCAGTTCCCCAGGACAGGGCCAGCATTTT. It specifies CASSSPGQGQHF. The rearrangement joins TRBV28 to TRBJ1-5, with 8 bases that match TRBD1. Germline V gene data show CDR1 as MDHEN and CDR2 as SYDVKM. V lost 4 bases, J lost 12 bases, and 5 bases stayed unmatched. The CDR3 sequence is 12 residues long.